A single T cell receptor (beta chain) is shown here with its context. Trimming shortened V by 6 bases and J by 5 bases, and 13 bases separated the two germline ends. CDR1 and CDR2 (germline): LNHDA, SQIVND (reference sequence). The CDR3 runs 14 residues. This entry comes from a study of blood T cell repertoires in COVID-19. Study background: Sites across the United States, Italy and Spain contributed samples from acute and convalescent COVID-19.

Authors' processing steps: It was from reference gene primer amplification that nucleated cell counts were estimated. Sequencing used immunoSEQ multiplex PCR; TCRdb keeps in-frame clones, though not all of them. V, J and clone size reflect that table, while D and trimming were determined from the DNA. This sample carries fewer than 200,000 clones, 65% to 90% of them seen once, and the ten largest clones take around 8.6%. The sequencing sample was made of peripheral blood. The rearrangement links TRBV19 to TRBJ2-2; possible D gene TRBD2, 6 bases. The clonotype originates from a man aged 50-60 years with active or convalescent COVID-19. CDR3 in amino acids: CASRVAAGTGELFF. In nucleotides, the CDR3 is TGTGCCAGTAGGGTAGCGGCGGGTACCGGGGAGCTGTTTTTT. Full variable domain (rest looked up from reference TRBV19 and TRBJ2-2): DGGITQSPKYLFRKEGQNVTLSCEQNLNHDAMYWYRQDPGQGLRLIYYSQIVNDFQKGDIAEGYSVSREKKESFPLTVTSAQKNPTAFYLCASRVAAGTGELFFGEGSRLTVL.